These T cell receptor beta chains were read from a single sample in a study of T cell responses to AZD1222 COVID-19 vaccine. The method was immunoSEQ multiplex PCR; TCRdb's version includes in-frame clones alone and lacks a portion of them. The profile covers 100,000 to 150,000 clones, with approximately 88% appearing a single time and around 1.5% taken by the ten largest. The sequenced sample was peripheral blood, obtained on day 0 of AZD1222 vaccination. All receptors come from an adult in good health. The CDR3 runs from the conserved cysteine through the conserved F or W. A D gene is named only where the DNA matches it firmly. Not every row has a clone size; where given, it reads once, few, many or a size class.

D,J,V,size,length,DNA,CDR3
.,TRBJ2-3,TRBV7-2,.,13,TGTGCCAGCAGCTTAGGGTCCACAGATACGCAGTATTTT,CASSLGSTDTQYF
.,TRBJ2-7,TRBV20-1,.,10,TGCAGTGCCCCCCGGGTGGAGCAGTACTTC,CSAPRVEQYF
TRBD1,TRBJ2-1,TRBV11-3,.,16,TGTGCCAGCAGCTTATTCTGGGGACAGACGAGGGATGAGCAGTTCTTC,CASSLFWGQTRDEQFF
.,TRBJ2-3,TRBV7-6,.,14,TGTGCCAGCAGCTCCCCCAGGGAATCAGATACGCAGTATTTT,CASSSPRESDTQYF
.,TRBJ2-3,TRBV11-2,.,14,TGTGCCAGCAGCTTAGTCCAGAGCACAGATACGCAGTATTTT,CASSLVQSTDTQYF
TRBD1,TRBJ1-5,TRBV28,.,14,TGTGCCAGCAGTTTAGGACAGGGTGTTCTGCCCCAGCATTTT,CASSLGQGVLPQHF
.,TRBJ1-4,TRBV7-6,.,16,TGTGCCAGCAGCCCTTCCTCAGGTGCCAGGGGTGAAAAACTGTTTTTT,CASSPSSGARGEKLFF
.,TRBJ2-1,TRBV15,.,14,TGTGCCACCAGACGGGGGCTCTCCTACAATGAGCAGTTCTTC,CATRRGLSYNEQFF
.,TRBJ1-1,TRBV5-4,.,16,TGTGCCAGCAGCTTTTTAGACCTAGGGGCTTACACTGAAGCTTTCTTT,CASSFLDLGAYTEAFF
.,TRBJ2-7,TRBV7-9,.,14,TGTGCCAGCACCGGAGGGGGAGGGCACTACGAGCAGTACTTC,CASTGGGGHYEQYF
TRBD1,TRBJ1-2,TRBV10-3,.,14,TGTGCCATCAGGGACACAGGGGGCAGAAGTGGCTACACCTTC,CAIRDTGGRSGYTF
.,TRBJ2-5,TRBV3-1/TRBV3-2,.,14,TGTGCCAGCAGCCAACCCGGGACACAAGAGACCCAGTACTTC,CASSQPGTQETQYF
.,TRBJ2-1,TRBV19,.,13,TGTGCCAGTAGCCCGAGCTCCTACAATGAGCAGTTCTTC,CASSPSSYNEQFF
.,TRBJ1-5,TRBV7-6,once,14,TGTGCCAGCAGCTTAGGGGGGCGCGGGCAGCCCCAGCATTTT,CASSLGGRGQPQHF
.,TRBJ2-7,TRBV4-1,.,14,TGCGCCAGCAGCCAATGGGGCGGGTACTACGAGCAGTACTTC,CASSQWGGYYEQYF
TRBD1,TRBJ2-7,TRBV10-3,few,15,TGTGCCATCAGTGAGTCGGCGTCAGGGGGCCACGAGCAGTACTTC,CAISESASGGHEQYF
.,TRBJ2-3,TRBV5-1,.,14,TGCGCCAGCAGCTTATCTTTGACTGGAGATACGCAGTATTTT,CASSLSLTGDTQYF
.,TRBJ2-7,TRBV4-2,.,15,TGTGCCAGCAGCCAAGATTCCGGGAGTGAGTACGAGCAGTACTTC,CASSQDSGSEYEQYF
.,TRBJ1-4,TRBV5-8,.,16,TGTGCCAGCAGCCCGGGACTGGACTTAACTAATGAAAAACTGTTTTTT,CASSPGLDLTNEKLFF
TRBD2,TRBJ2-2,TRBV4-1,once,15,TGCGCCAGCAGCCAAGTAGCGGGAGTGGCCGGGGAGCTGTTTTTT,CASSQVAGVAGELFF
TRBD1,TRBJ2-3,TRBV5-1,.,16,TGCGCCAGCAGCTTACTTGGACAGGGCGTCACAGATACGCAGTATTTT,CASSLLGQGVTDTQYF
.,TRBJ1-1,TRBV18,once,15,TGTGCCAGCTCACCACCGGCGTTGCGGGGCACTGAAGCTTTCTTT,CASSPPALRGTEAFF
.,TRBJ2-5,TRBV3-1/TRBV3-2,.,14,TGTGCCAGCAGCCAAGTCCCCGGACAAGAGACCCAGTACTTC,CASSQVPGQETQYF
.,TRBJ2-3,TRBV1,.,15,TGCACCAGCAGCCAAGAGATGGGGGGCACAGATACGCAGTATTTT,CTSSQEMGGTDTQYF
TRBD1,TRBJ1-5,TRBV19,.,13,TGTGCCAGTAGTACACAGGGGAATCAGCCCCAGCATTTT,CASSTQGNQPQHF
TRBD2,TRBJ2-1,TRBV7-3,.,15,TGTGCCAGCAGCTTGGGGACTAGCGCCTTCAATGAGCAGTTCTTC,CASSLGTSAFNEQFF
.,TRBJ1-6,TRBV5-5,.,12,TGTGCCAGCAGCTTATCCCCGCGTCCCCTCCACTTT,CASSLSPRPLHF
TRBD1,TRBJ2-7,TRBV28,.,16,TGTGCCAGCAGTTTATTGGCAGGGGGCGCTTCCTACGAGCAGTACTTC,CASSLLAGGASYEQYF
.,TRBJ1-6,TRBV6-6,.,13,TGTGCCAGCACCACCGGACAGCCTTCACCCCTCCACTTT,CASTTGQPSPLHF
TRBD2,TRBJ2-1,TRBV11-1,.,16,TGTGCCAGCAGCCCGACTAGCGGGAGTTTCTACAATGAGCAGTTCTTC,CASSPTSGSFYNEQFF
.,TRBJ2-7,TRBV3-1/TRBV3-2,.,14,TGTGCCAGCAGCCAAGAATCAATCGCCTACGAGCAGTACTTC,CASSQESIAYEQYF
.,TRBJ1-5,TRBV28,.,15,TGTGCCAGCAGTTTCCGAAGGGAGGTCAATCAGCCCCAGCATTTT,CASSFRREVNQPQHF
.,TRBJ2-7,TRBV5-6,.,14,TGTGCCAGCAGCTTCGGGCGGGATTCCTACGAGCAGTACTTC,CASSFGRDSYEQYF
.,TRBJ1-1,TRBV27,.,15,TGTGCCAGCAGTTTGTGGGGTCGGGGGAACACTGAAGCTTTCTTT,CASSLWGRGNTEAFF
TRBD1,TRBJ1-2,TRBV5-8,.,15,TGTGCCAGCAGCTTTAGGGGGCTATTGAACTATGGCTACACCTTC,CASSFRGLLNYGYTF
.,TRBJ1-2,TRBV5-4,.,14,TGTGCCAGCACGTCCGGGGTTGGCAGCTATGGCTACACCTTC,CASTSGVGSYGYTF
.,TRBJ1-3,TRBV24-1,.,15,TGTGCCACCAGTGATTCAAGGGGAGCTGGAAACACCATATATTTT,CATSDSRGAGNTIYF
.,TRBJ1-3,TRBV7-8,.,15,TGTGCCAGCAGCTTAGGGAGCGGGCGGGTAAACACCATATATTTT,CASSLGSGRVNTIYF
.,TRBJ1-1,TRBV6-1,.,16,TGTGCCAGCAGTGCGTTTTTCGGTACGGGAAACACTGAAGCTTTCTTT,CASSAFFGTGNTEAFF
.,TRBJ2-7,TRBV18,.,13,TGTGCCAGCTCACCGACAGCCCGCTACGAGCAGTACTTC,CASSPTARYEQYF
TRBD2,TRBJ2-1,TRBV14,few,24,TGTGCCAGCAGCCAAGATCCTCTACCCTGGACTAGCGGGAGGGCCATTATTTCCTACAATGAGCAGTTCTTC,CASSQDPLPWTSGRAIISYNEQFF
.,TRBJ2-1,TRBV27,.,17,TGTGCCAGCAGTTTATCCCGGATACAGCCAGTGTACAATGAGCAGTTCTTC,CASSLSRIQPVYNEQFF
TRBD1,TRBJ1-1,TRBV4-3,.,16,TGCGCCAGCAGCCAGCCCTGGACAGGGGGTAACACTGAAGCTTTCTTT,CASSQPWTGGNTEAFF
.,TRBJ1-2,TRBV18,.,13,TGTGCCAGCTCACCACCGACCACCTATGGCTACACCTTC,CASSPPTTYGYTF
TRBD1,TRBJ2-2,TRBV28,.,14,TGTGCCAGCAGGCCGACAGGGGACACCGGGGAGCTGTTTTTT,CASRPTGDTGELFF
.,TRBJ2-7,TRBV2,.,12,TGTGCCAGCAGTGAAGGAGATTACGAGCAGTACTTC,CASSEGDYEQYF
.,TRBJ2-2,TRBV7-9,.,15,TGTGCCAGCAGCTCCCTCATGGGGACGGCCGGGGAGCTGTTTTTT,CASSSLMGTAGELFF
TRBD1,TRBJ2-1,TRBV5-4,.,15,TGTGCCAGCAGCTTAGACAGGGGGATATACAATGAGCAGTTCTTC,CASSLDRGIYNEQFF
TRBD2,TRBJ2-7,TRBV6-2/TRBV6-3,.,16,TGTGCCAGCAGTGGGACTAGCGGGAGGGCCCCCTACGAGCAGTACTTC,CASSGTSGRAPYEQYF
TRBD1,TRBJ1-2,TRBV11-2,.,17,TGTGCCAGCAGCTCAGTACGGACAGGGGCCAAGAACTATGGCTACACCTTC,CASSSVRTGAKNYGYTF
TRBD1,TRBJ2-7,TRBV15,.,14,TGTGCCACCAGCCGAGGACAGGACCTCGGCGAGCAGTACTTC,CATSRGQDLGEQYF
.,TRBJ1-1,TRBV5-1,.,13,TGCGCCAGCAGCCCCAGACAGAACACTGAAGCTTTCTTT,CASSPRQNTEAFF
.,TRBJ1-6,TRBV7-8,.,14,TGTGCCAGCAGCCTAGCAGGGGTTAATTCACCCCTCCACTTT,CASSLAGVNSPLHF
.,TRBJ1-1,TRBV13,.,12,TGTGCCAGCAGGAGAGTGAACACTGAAGCTTTCTTT,CASRRVNTEAFF
.,TRBJ1-2,TRBV27,once,13,TGTGCCAGCAGTTTCCCCGGGAACTATGGCTACACCTTC,CASSFPGNYGYTF
.,TRBJ2-7,TRBV14,.,15,TGTGCCAGCAGCCAAGATTCCAGGGGGGCCTACGAGCAGTACTTC,CASSQDSRGAYEQYF